Below, 12 T cell receptor beta chains from the same sample are listed, as sequenced in a study of blood T cells in healthy people across ages. Then a second PCR, running about 7 to 11 cycles, was carried out with a sample-barcoded 5' primer and a J-beta primer mix. TCRdb passed the 5' RACE reads through MiXCR, listing each CDR3 protein once. This repertoire shows 700,000 or so distinct CDR3 sequences, approximately 21% found once; its top ten account for around a fifth. Sequences were obtained from blood. These receptors all stem from a man between 65 and 85 years old in good health.

This clonotype was detected ten times or more. V is TRBV24-1 and J is TRBJ2-1, with TRBD2 matching 7 bases. Germline CDR1 is KGHDR and CDR2 is SFDVKD. This CDR3 has 15 amino acids. V was pared by 9 bases and J by 1 base, with 8 bases of the junction left unmatched. The CDR3 bases are TGTGCCACCGGTTTAGCGGGTTATTCCTACAATGAGCAGTTCTTC. It encodes CATGLAGYSYNEQFF.

A few counts support this clonotype. The chain carries TRBV9 and TRBJ2-5; D possibly corresponds to TRBD1 (6 bases). Judging by the DNA end, TRBJ2-1 fits better; the J call may be wrong. Germline lookup yields CDR1 SGDLS and CDR2 YYNGEE. This CDR3 has 15 amino acids. CDR3 region: CASSPMGGQLGEQFF. The CDR3 nucleotides are TGTGCCAGCAGCCCCATGGGCGGACAGTTAGGTGAGCAGTTCTTC.

Here the CDR3 DNA reads TGCAGTGCTAGAGATCATCGACAGTCGAAGGAACTGTTTTTT. This encodes CSARDHRQSKELFF. The chain is built from TRBV20-1 and TRBJ1-4; D possibly corresponds to TRBD1 (5 bases). The CDR3 is 14 residues long. In germline, CDR1 is DFQATT, CDR2 SNEGSKA (reference sequence). The V gene lost 0 bases and the J gene lost 12 bases, with 17 bases spanning the gap.

V usage is TRBV7-2 and J usage is TRBJ2-1; 11 positions match TRBD2. Germline V gives CDR1 SGHTA, CDR2 FQGNSA. V shed 3 bases and J 6 bases; nucleotides not matched to a gene: 16. This CDR3 contains 19 residues. The CDR3 here is CASSFSGTSGPGGRNEQFF. CDR3 nucleotide sequence: TGTGCCAGCAGCTTCTCCGGGACTAGCGGACCCGGGGGCCGCAATGAGCAGTTCTTC.

Only a few counts were recorded for this clonotype. V usage is TRBV12-3 or TRBV12-4 and J usage is TRBJ1-3; perhaps TRBD1 as D (6 bases). CDR3 size: 15 residues. The V gene lost 0 bases and the J gene lost 8 bases, with 14 bases spanning the gap. Here the CDR3 DNA reads TGTGCCAGCAGTTTAGCCGGGACAAGGCTAGACACCATATATTTT. Translation gives CASSLAGTRLDTIYF.

V usage is TRBV12-3 or TRBV12-4 and J usage is TRBJ1-2; D gene uncertain. This CDR3 has 16 residues. V was cut by 3 bases and J by 2 bases, with 16 bases left in between. CDR3 region: CASSFSGLGRNYGYTF. The CDR3 DNA sequence: TGTGCCAGCAGTTTTTCCGGCCTAGGCAGAAACTATGGCTACACCTTC.

This clonotype has a single count. The chain uses TRBV7-2 and TRBJ2-3; D is uncertain. V dropped 2 bases and J dropped 8 bases, with 8 bases sitting between them. Germline CDR1 is SGHTA and CDR2 is FQGNSA. The CDR3 contains 12 residues. CDR3 nucleotide sequence: TGTGCCAGCAGCTTAACCCCTGGTACGCAGTATTTT. It encodes CASSLTPGTQYF.

The chain employs TRBV29-1 and TRBJ2-7, with D perhaps matching TRBD2 (5 bases). This CDR3 has 16 amino acids. CDR1 SQVTM and CDR2 ANQGSEA come from the germline V gene. Deletions cut 0 bases from V and 3 bases from J, with 18 bases between. The CDR3 reads CSVEDLRGRSDYEQYV. The CDR3 DNA follows: TGCAGCGTTGAAGATCTTCGAGGGAGATCAGACTACGAGCAGTACGTC.

This clonotype has at least ten counts. The J gene is TRBJ2-3, the V gene TRBV15; 10 bases fit TRBD2. This CDR3 contains 15 residues. Germline loops: CDR1 LNHNV, CDR2 YYDKDF (reference sequence). Germline trimming cut 3 bases from V and 3 bases from J; bases unmatched to any gene: 3. In DNA form, the CDR3 reads TGTGCCACCAGCAGGCTAGCGGGGGTAACAGATACGCAGTATTTT. This sequence encodes CATSRLAGVTDTQYF.

J is TRBJ2-7 and V is TRBV28; D uncertain. This CDR3 region has 15 residues. Per germline, CDR1 MDHEN and CDR2 SYDVKM. V dropped 6 bases and J dropped 3 bases, with 18 bases sitting between them. The CDR3 sequence is CASSSAGLSSYEQYF. CDR3 coding DNA: TGTGCCAGCAGCTCCGCCGGGCTTTCGAGCTACGAGCAGTACTTC.

The chain has TRBV6-4 and TRBJ2-7, with D unresolved. The CDR3 contains 14 residues. Trimming removed 4 bases at V and 7 bases at J, with 17 bases between. The germline CDR1 and CDR2 sequences are MRHNA and SNTAGT. The CDR3 sequence is CASSVSNQSREQYF. The CDR3 DNA reads TGTGCCAGCAGTGTGTCGAACCAGTCGCGGGAGCAGTACTTC.

The chain is built from TRBV18 and TRBJ2-3; D remains unclear. CDR1 is KGHSH and CDR2 is LQKENI in the germline V gene. CDR3 length equals 13 residues. With 0 bases removed from V and 5 bases from J, the gap between germline ends came to 6 bases. CDR3 sequence reads: CASSPPNLDTQYF. Here the CDR3 DNA reads TGTGCCAGCTCACCACCGAATTTAGATACGCAGTATTTT.